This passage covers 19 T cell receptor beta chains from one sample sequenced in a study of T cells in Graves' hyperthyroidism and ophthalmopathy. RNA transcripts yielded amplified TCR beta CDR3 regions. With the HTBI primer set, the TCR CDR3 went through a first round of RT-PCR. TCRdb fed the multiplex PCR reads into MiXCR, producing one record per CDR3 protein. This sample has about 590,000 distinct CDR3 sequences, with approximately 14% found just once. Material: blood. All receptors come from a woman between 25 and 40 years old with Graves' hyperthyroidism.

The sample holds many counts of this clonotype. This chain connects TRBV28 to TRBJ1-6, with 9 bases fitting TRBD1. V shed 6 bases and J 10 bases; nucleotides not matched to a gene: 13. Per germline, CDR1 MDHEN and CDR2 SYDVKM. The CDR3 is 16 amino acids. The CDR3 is CASSPPQQGAGSPLHF. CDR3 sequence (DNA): TGTGCCAGCAGCCCTCCACAACAGGGGGCTGGCTCACCCCTCCACTTT. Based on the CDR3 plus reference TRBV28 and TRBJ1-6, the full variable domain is DVKVTQSSRYLVKRTGEKVFLECVQDMDHENMFWYRQDPGLGLRLIYFSYDVKMKEKGDIPEGYSVSREKKERFSLILESASTNQTSMYLCASSPPQQGAGSPLHFGNGTRLTVT.

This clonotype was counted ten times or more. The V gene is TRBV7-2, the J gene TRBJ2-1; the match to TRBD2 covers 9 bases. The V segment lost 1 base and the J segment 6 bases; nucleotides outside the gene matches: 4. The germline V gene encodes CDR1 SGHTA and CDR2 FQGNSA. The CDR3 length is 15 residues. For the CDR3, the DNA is TGTGCCAGCAGCTTAGGACTAGCGGTTCCCAATGAGCAGTTCTTC. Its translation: CASSLGLAVPNEQFF.

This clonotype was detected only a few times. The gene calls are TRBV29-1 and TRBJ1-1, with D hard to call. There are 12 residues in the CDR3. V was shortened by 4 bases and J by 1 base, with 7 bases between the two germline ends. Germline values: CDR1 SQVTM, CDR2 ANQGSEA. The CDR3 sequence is CSVGNPNTEAFF. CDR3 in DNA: TGCAGCGTTGGAAACCCGAACACTGAAGCTTTCTTT. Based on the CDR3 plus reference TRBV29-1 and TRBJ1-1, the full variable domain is SAVISQKPSRDICQRGTSLTIQCQVDSQVTMMFWYRQQPGQSLTLIATANQGSEATYESGFVIDKFPISRPNLTFSTLTVSNMSPEDSSIYLCSVGNPNTEAFFGQGTRLTVV.

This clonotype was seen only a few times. This CDR3 reads CASSPGAMNTEAFF. The CDR3 nucleotides read TGTGCCAGCAGCCCGGGAGCCATGAACACTGAAGCTTTCTTT. The chain employs TRBV4-2 and TRBJ1-1; D is unresolved. The germline gives CDR1 LGHNA, CDR2 YNFKEQ. The CDR3 spans 14 residues. Trimming took 4 bases from V and 0 from J, leaving 9 bases between them.

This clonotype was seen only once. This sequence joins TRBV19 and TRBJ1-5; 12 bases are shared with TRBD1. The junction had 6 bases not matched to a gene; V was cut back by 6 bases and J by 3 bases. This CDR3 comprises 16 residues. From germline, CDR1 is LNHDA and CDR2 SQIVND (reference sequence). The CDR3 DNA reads TGTGCCAGTAGGCCGGGGACAGGGGGCTACAATCAGCCCCAGCATTTT. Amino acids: CASRPGTGGYNQPQHF.

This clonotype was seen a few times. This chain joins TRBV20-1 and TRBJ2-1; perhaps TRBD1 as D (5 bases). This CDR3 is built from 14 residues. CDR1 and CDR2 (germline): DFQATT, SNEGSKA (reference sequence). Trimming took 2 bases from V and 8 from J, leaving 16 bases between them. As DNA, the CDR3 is TGCAGTGCTAGAAATAAGGGGTTGGTCGATGAGCAGTTCTTC. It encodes CSARNKGLVDEQFF.

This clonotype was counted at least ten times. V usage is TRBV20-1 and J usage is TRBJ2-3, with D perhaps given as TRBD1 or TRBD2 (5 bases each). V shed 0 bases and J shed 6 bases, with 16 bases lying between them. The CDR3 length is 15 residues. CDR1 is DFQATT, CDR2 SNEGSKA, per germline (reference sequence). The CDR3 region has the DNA TGCAGTGCTAGAGATCGGAGGAGATGGGGCGATACGCAGTATTTT. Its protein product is CSARDRRRWGDTQYF.

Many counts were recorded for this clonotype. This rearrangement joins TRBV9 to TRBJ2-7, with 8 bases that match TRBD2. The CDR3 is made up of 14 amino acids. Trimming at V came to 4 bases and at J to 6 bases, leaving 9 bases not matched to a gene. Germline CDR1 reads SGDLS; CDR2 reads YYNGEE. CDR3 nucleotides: TGTGCCAGCAGCCCGGGACTAGACCTTCTCGAGCAGTACTTC. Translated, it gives CASSPGLDLLEQYF.

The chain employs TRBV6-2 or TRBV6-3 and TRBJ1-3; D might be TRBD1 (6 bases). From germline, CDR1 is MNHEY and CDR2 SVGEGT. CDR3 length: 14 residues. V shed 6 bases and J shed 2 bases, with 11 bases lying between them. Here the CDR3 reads CASRAQGTGNTIYF. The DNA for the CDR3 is TGTGCCAGCAGGGCACAGGGAACTGGAAACACCATATATTTT.

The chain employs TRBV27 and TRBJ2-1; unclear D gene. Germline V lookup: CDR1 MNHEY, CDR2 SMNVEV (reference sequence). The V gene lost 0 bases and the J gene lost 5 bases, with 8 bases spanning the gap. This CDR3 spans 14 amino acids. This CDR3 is CASSLSLGNNEQFF. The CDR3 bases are TGTGCCAGCAGTTTATCTCTAGGAAACAATGAGCAGTTCTTC.

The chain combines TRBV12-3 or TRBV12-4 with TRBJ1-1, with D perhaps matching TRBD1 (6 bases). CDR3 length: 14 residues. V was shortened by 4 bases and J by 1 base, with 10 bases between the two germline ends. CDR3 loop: CASSYIGGNTEAFF. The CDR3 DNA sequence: TGTGCCAGCAGTTATATAGGGGGGAACACTGAAGCTTTCTTT.

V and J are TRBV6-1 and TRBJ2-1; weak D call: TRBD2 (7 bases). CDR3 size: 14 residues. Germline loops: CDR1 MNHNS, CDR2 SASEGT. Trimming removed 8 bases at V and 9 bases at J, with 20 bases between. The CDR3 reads CASSRGGGPGEQFF. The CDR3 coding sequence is TGTGCCAGCTCTAGGGGGGGGGGACCCGGTGAGCAGTTCTTC.

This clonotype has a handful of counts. The CDR3 sequence: CASSPIGTTNTDTQYF. The CDR3 DNA is TGCGCCAGCAGCCCGATCGGGACTACCAACACAGATACGCAGTATTTT. The genes are TRBV4-1 and TRBJ2-3, with TRBD2 matching over 7 bases. Per germline, CDR1 MGHRA and CDR2 YSYEKL. There are 16 residues in the CDR3. Losses at the gene ends were 4 bases for V and 2 bases for J; bases not matched to a gene: 9.

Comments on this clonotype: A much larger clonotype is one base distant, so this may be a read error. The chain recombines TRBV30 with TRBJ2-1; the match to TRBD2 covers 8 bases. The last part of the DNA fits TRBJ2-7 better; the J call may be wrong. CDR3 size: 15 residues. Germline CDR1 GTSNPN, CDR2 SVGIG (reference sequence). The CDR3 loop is CAWSVTSGSYNEQYF. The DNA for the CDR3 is TGTGCCTGGAGTGTAACGAGCGGGAGCTACAATGAGCAGTACTTC.

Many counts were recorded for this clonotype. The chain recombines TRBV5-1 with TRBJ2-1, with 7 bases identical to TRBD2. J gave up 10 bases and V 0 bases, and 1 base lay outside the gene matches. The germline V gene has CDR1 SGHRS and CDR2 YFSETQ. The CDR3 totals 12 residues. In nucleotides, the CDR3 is TGCGCCAGCAGCTTGGGGCGGGAGGAGCAGTTCTTC. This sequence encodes CASSLGREEQFF. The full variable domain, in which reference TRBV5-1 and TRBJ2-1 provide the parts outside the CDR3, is KAGVTQTPRYLIKTRGQQVTLSCSPISGHRSVSWYQQTPGQGLQFLFEYFSETQRNKGNFPGRFSGRQFSNSRSEMNVSTLELGDSALYLCASSLGREEQFFGPGTRLTVL.

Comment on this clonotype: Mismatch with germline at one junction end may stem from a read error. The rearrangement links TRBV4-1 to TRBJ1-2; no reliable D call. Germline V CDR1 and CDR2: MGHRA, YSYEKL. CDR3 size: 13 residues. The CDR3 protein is CANSQINLYGYTF. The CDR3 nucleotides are TGCGCCAACAGCCAAATTAACCTGTATGGCTACACCTTC.

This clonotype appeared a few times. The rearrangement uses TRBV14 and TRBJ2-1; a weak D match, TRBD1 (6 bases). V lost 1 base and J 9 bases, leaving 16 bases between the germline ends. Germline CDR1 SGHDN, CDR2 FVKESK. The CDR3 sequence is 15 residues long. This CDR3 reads CASSQGRQVWGEQFF. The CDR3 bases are TGTGCCAGCAGCCAAGGGAGACAGGTTTGGGGTGAGCAGTTCTTC.

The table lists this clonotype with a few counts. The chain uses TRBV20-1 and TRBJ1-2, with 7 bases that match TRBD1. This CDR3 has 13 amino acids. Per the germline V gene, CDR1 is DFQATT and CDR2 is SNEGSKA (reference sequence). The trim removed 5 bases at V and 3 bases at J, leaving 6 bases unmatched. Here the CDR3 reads CSALTTGDYGYTF. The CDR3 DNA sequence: TGCAGTGCTCTAACAACAGGGGACTATGGCTACACCTTC.

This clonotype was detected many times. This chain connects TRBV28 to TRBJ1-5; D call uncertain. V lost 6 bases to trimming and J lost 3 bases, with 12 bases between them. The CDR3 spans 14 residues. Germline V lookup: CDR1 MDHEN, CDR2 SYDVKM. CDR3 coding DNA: TGTGCCAGCAGCACGAACGGAGACAATCAGCCCCAGCATTTT. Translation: CASSTNGDNQPQHF.